This T cell receptor (beta chain) was documented in a study of shared clonotypes between healthy human individuals. Broader study findings: Generation probability values for non-shared clonotypes were lower than those for clonotypes shared by all four donors.

Replicate PCRs run on sorted subsets employed roughly 190 ng DNA, tens of thousands of T cell genomes. The table came from immunoSEQ multiplex PCR; TCRdb's copy has only in-frame clones and leaves some out. The profile shows around 2.1 million clones, approximately 94% of them singletons. This clone was picked up one time. What it binds is not known. The junction had 9 bases not matched to a gene; V was cut back by 3 bases and J by 4 bases. The CDR3 is 16 amino acids. CDR1 and CDR2 from the germline V gene are SGHAT and FQNNGV. Naive CD8 cells lacked CD45RO, underwent positive selection for CCR7 and left out terminally differentiated effector memory CD45RA+ cells. Healthy HIV-negative adults with no recent acute infections or vaccinations were recruited as donors.

Sequenced sample: naive CD8+ T cells from PBMCs. This chain uses TRBV11-2 with TRBJ2-3; 8 bases align to TRBD2. The receptor was derived from a man younger than 30 in good health. Some clones in this sample may be carry-over from other donors' samples. CDR3 nucleotides: TGTGCCAGCAGCTTGAACGGGAGGGCTGTCGCAGATACGCAGTATTTT. Its protein is CASSLNGRAVADTQYF.